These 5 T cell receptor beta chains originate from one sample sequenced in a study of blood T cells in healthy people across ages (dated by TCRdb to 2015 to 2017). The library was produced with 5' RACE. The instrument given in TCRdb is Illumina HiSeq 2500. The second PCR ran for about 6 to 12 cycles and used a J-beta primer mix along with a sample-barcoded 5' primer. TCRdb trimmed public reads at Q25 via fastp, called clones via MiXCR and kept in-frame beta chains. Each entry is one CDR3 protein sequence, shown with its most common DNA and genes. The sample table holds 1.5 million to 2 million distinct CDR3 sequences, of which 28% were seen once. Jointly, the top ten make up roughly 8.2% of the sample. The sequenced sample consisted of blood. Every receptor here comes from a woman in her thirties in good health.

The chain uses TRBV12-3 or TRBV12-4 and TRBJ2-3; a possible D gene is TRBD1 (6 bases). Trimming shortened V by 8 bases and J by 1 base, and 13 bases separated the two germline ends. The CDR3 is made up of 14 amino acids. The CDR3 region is CASGVGGRTDTQYF. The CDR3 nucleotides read TGTGCCAGCGGTGTAGGGGGTCGCACAGATACGCAGTATTTT.

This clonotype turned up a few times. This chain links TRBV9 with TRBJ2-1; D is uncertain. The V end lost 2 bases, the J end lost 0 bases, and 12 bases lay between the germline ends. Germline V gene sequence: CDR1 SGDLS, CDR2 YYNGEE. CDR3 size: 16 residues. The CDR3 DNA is TGTGCCAGCAGCGTTCTACCTAACCTCTCCTACAATGAGCAGTTCTTC. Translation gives CASSVLPNLSYNEQFF.

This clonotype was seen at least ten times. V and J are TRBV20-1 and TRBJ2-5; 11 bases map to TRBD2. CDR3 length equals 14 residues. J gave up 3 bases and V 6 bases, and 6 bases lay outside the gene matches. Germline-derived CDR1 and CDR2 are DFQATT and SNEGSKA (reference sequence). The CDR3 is CSAASGRLEETQYF. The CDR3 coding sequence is TGCAGTGCAGCTAGCGGGAGGTTGGAAGAGACCCAGTACTTC.

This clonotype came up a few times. This CDR3 is CASSDFGDGAYGYTF. The CDR3 nucleotides read TGTGCCAGCAGTGACTTCGGGGACGGCGCCTATGGCTACACCTTC. This sequence joins TRBV6-1 and TRBJ1-2; a possible D gene is TRBD1 (5 bases). CDR1 and CDR2 (germline): MNHNS, SASEGT. The V and J ends lost 3 bases and 4 bases respectively, with 15 bases between them. The CDR3 has 15 amino acids.

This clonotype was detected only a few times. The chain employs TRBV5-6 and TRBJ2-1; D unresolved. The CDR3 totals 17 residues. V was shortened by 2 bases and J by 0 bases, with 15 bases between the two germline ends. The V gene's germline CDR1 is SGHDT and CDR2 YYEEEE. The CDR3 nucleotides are TGTGCCAGCAGCTTTCTTTTGACCCCCAGCTCCTACAATGAGCAGTTCTTC. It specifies CASSFLLTPSSYNEQFF.